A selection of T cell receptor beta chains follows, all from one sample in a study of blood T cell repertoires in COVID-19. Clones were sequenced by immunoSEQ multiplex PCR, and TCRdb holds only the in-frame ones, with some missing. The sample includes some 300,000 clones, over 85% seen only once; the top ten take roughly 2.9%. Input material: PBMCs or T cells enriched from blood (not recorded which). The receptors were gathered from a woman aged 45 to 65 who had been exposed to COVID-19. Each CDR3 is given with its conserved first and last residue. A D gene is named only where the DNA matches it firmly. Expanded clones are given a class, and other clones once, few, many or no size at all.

TGTGCCAGCAGCCTACCGGGACAGGGTGTTTCGAACTATGGCTACACCTTC	CASSLPGQGVSNYGYTF	.	TRBD1	TRBV5-6	TRBJ1-2
TGTGCCAGTAGTTCTCAGACAGGTTCGGATACGCAGTATTTT	CASSSQTGSDTQYF	.	.	TRBV19	TRBJ2-3
TGTGCCAGCAGCTTAGATCTGGTACTAGCGAGAGAGACCCAGTACTTC	CASSLDLVLARETQYF	once	TRBD2	TRBV11-2	TRBJ2-5
TGTGCCAGCACCCGATCGGACAGGGGCCATTCACCCCTCCACTTT	CASTRSDRGHSPLHF	.	TRBD1	TRBV2	TRBJ1-6
TGTGCCAGCAGTTACTTCCAGGGATCCTCCTACGAGCAGTACTTC	CASSYFQGSSYEQYF	.	.	TRBV6-5	TRBJ2-7
TGTGCCAGCAGCTTCGGGATGTCTGGAAACACCATATATTTT	CASSFGMSGNTIYF	.	.	TRBV7-9	TRBJ1-3
TGTGCCAGCAGCCTTCCGGGACTAGCAAATTACGAGCAGTACTTC	CASSLPGLANYEQYF	.	TRBD2	TRBV7-9	TRBJ2-7
TGTGCCAGCAGCCCAGGGACAGCGCTTTACAATGAGCAGTTCTTC	CASSPGTALYNEQFF	once	TRBD1	TRBV7-2	TRBJ2-1
TGTGCCTGGAGTGCGACAGGGCTTAATTCACCCCTCCACTTT	CAWSATGLNSPLHF	.	TRBD1	TRBV30	TRBJ1-6
TGTGCCAGCAGTTTGACAGGCTCCCTTTTTTGGGGGGCCAACGTCCTGACTTTC	CASSLTGSLFWGANVLTF	.	.	TRBV6-2/TRBV6-3	TRBJ2-6
TGTGCCAGCAGCCCTCGGGGGGCAGCTAGCACAGATACGCAGTATTTT	CASSPRGAASTDTQYF	.	.	TRBV7-9	TRBJ2-3
TGTGCCAGTAGTATAGATGGAGACAGTAGCAATCAGCCCCAGCATTTT	CASSIDGDSSNQPQHF	.	.	TRBV19	TRBJ1-5
TGTGCCAGTAGTACCTCAGGGAGCAATCAGCCCCAGCATTTT	CASSTSGSNQPQHF	.	.	TRBV19	TRBJ1-5
TGTGCCAGCAGTTTAGCAGGGGTTCCAAAAGCTTTCTTT	CASSLAGVPKAFF	.	.	TRBV12-3/TRBV12-4	TRBJ1-1
TGTGCCAGCAGCCAAGGGGACAGGAGCAATCAGCCCCAGCATTTT	CASSQGDRSNQPQHF	.	TRBD1	TRBV3-1/TRBV3-2	TRBJ1-5
TGTGCCAGCAGTGAAGATACAGGGGGTGAAAGGGACAATCAGCCCCAGCATTTT	CASSEDTGGERDNQPQHF	.	TRBD1	TRBV2	TRBJ1-5
TGTGCCACCAGTGAGCCAATTGGGACAGGGAACCAGTGGGGGTATGGCTACACCTTC	CATSEPIGTGNQWGYGYTF	.	TRBD1	TRBV24-1	TRBJ1-2
TGTGCCAGCAGTGTGGGCCTTGAAGCTTTCTTT	CASSVGLEAFF	few	.	TRBV2	TRBJ1-1
TGTGCCAGCAGCCGGGATACCGGGACAGGGAACTATGGCTACACCTTC	CASSRDTGTGNYGYTF	once	TRBD1	TRBV4-2	TRBJ1-2
TGTGCCAGCAGTTACCGGGACTCAAGTCCCACTGAAGCTTTCTTT	CASSYRDSSPTEAFF	.	.	TRBV3-1/TRBV3-2	TRBJ1-1
TGCGCCAGCAGCTACGACGGAGGACAGGCTTCAAACATTCAGTACTTC	CASSYDGGQASNIQYF	.	TRBD1	TRBV5-1	TRBJ2-4
TGTGCCAGCACCCAAACCGGGACTAGCGGGAGAGATACGCAGTATTTT	CASTQTGTSGRDTQYF	.	TRBD2	TRBV3-1/TRBV3-2	TRBJ2-3
TGTGCCAGCAGTAGGACAAGCTATGGCTACACCTTC	CASSRTSYGYTF	.	.	TRBV5-4	TRBJ1-2
TGTGCCACGGGACAGGGAGCTACTCAGCCCCAGCATTTT	CATGQGATQPQHF	.	TRBD1	TRBV28	TRBJ1-5
TGTGCCGGAAAATTCCGACAGGGGGCAAAAGGAGATGGCTACACCTTC	CAGKFRQGAKGDGYTF	.	TRBD1	TRBV30	TRBJ1-2
TGTGCCGCCCAACAGGGTCGGAATTCACCCCTCCACTTT	CAAQQGRNSPLHF	.	.	TRBV24-1	TRBJ1-6
TGTGCCAGCAGCTTAGGTCAGGGATTGGCAGATACGCAGTATTTT	CASSLGQGLADTQYF	.	.	TRBV13	TRBJ2-3